These 18 T cell receptor beta chains were all obtained from the same sample, sequenced in a study of T cells in localized non-small cell lung cancer. The table came from immunoSEQ multiplex PCR; TCRdb's copy has only in-frame clones and leaves some out. The top ten hold 21% of the sample, which has around 70,000 clones, less than 90% seen once. Here the sequenced sample was peripheral blood, taken before any cancer treatment. The receptor source for this set is a male donor aged 60 or over with stage III squamous cell lung carcinoma.

The rearrangement uses TRBV18 and TRBJ2-2; 13 bases align to TRBD2. Germline assignment: CDR1 KGHSH and CDR2 LQKENI. Losses at the gene ends were 3 bases for V and 5 bases for J; bases not matched to a gene: 3. The CDR3 length is 16 residues. The CDR3 reads CASSPQTSGGTGELFF. The CDR3 coding sequence is TGTGCCAGCTCACCGCAGACTAGCGGGGGGACCGGGGAGCTGTTTTTT. The full variable domain, completed using reference TRBV18 and TRBJ2-2, is NAGVMQNPRHLVRRRGQEARLRCSPMKGHSHVYWYRQLPEEGLKFMVYLQKENIIDESGMPKERFSAEFPKEGPSILRIQQVVRGDSAAYFCASSPQTSGGTGELFFGEGSRLTVL.

The J gene is TRBJ1-4, the V gene TRBV6-6; D is undetermined. The V and J ends lost 5 bases and 1 base respectively, with 14 bases between them. Germline V lookup: CDR1 MNHNY, CDR2 SVGAGI (reference sequence). CDR3 length equals 16 residues. CDR3 region: CASSQNRQETNEKLFF. The DNA for the CDR3 is TGTGCCAGCAGTCAAAACCGACAAGAAACTAATGAAAAACTGTTTTTT.

The J gene is TRBJ1-6, the V gene TRBV7-2; 7 bases align to TRBD1. The V gene's germline CDR1 is SGHTA and CDR2 FQGNSA. This CDR3 is 14 amino acids long. V trimming: 2 bases; J trimming: 8 bases; junction bases outside the gene matches: 3. The CDR3 region is CASSLRGRDSPLHF. In DNA, the CDR3 is TGTGCCAGCAGCTTAAGGGGGCGGGATTCACCCCTCCACTTT. Complete variable domain (other parts from reference TRBV7-2 and TRBJ1-6): GAGVSQSPSNKVTEKGKDVELRCDPISGHTALYWYRQSLGQGLEFLIYFQGNSAPDKSGLPSDRFSAERTGGSVSTLTIQRTQQEDSAVYLCASSLRGRDSPLHFGNGTRLTVT.

The rearrangement joins TRBV7-8 to TRBJ2-4; 9 bases fit TRBD2. Unmatched junction bases numbered 8, after V lost 5 bases and J lost 0 bases. The germline V gene encodes CDR1 SGHVS and CDR2 FQNEAQ. The length of the CDR3 is 17 residues. The CDR3 protein is CASSPSGGLLAKNIQYF. As DNA, the CDR3 is TGTGCCAGCAGCCCGAGCGGGGGGCTTCTAGCCAAAAACATTCAGTACTTC. The whole variable domain, filled in from reference TRBV7-8 and TRBJ2-4, reads GAGVSQSPRYKVAKRGQDVALRCDPISGHVSLFWYQQALGQGPEFLTYFQNEAQLDKSGLPSDRFFAERPEGSVSTLKIQRTQQEDSAVYLCASSPSGGLLAKNIQYFGAGTRLSVL.

The chain combines TRBV19 with TRBJ2-2, with 7 bases identical to TRBD2. The CDR3 extends over 14 amino acids. Trimming at V came to 6 bases and at J to 2 bases, leaving 3 bases not matched to a gene. CDR1 LNHDA and CDR2 SQIVND come from the germline V gene (reference sequence). As DNA, the CDR3 is TGTGCCAGTAGACTAGCGCTAAACACCGGGGAGCTGTTTTTT. It encodes CASRLALNTGELFF. The full variable domain, in which reference TRBV19 and TRBJ2-2 provide the parts outside the CDR3, is DGGITQSPKYLFRKEGQNVTLSCEQNLNHDAMYWYRQDPGQGLRLIYYSQIVNDFQKGDIAEGYSVSREKKESFPLTVTSAQKNPTAFYLCASRLALNTGELFFGEGSRLTVL.

This chain connects TRBV21-1 to TRBJ1-5; the table assigns TRBD1, which was not confirmed against the DNA. TRBV21-1 is a known pseudogene. The CDR3 spans 16 residues. CDR3 DNA sequence: TGTGCCAGCAGCACCCGGGACAGGAGGATCAATCAGCCCCAGCATTTT. It is translated as CASSTRDRRINQPQHF.

The chain joins TRBV5-1 to TRBJ1-5, with a weak D call TRBD1 (5 bases). Germline V gene lookup returns CDR1 SGHRS and CDR2 YFSETQ. V gave up 5 bases and J gave up 2 bases, with 8 bases separating them. The CDR3 is 13 amino acids. The CDR3, as DNA: TGCGCCAGCAGAGAAGGGGGCAATCAGCCCCAGCATTTT. Translating gives CASREGGNQPQHF.

The rearrangement links TRBV27 to TRBJ1-2; D is uncertain. The germline V gene encodes CDR1 MNHEY and CDR2 SMNVEV (reference sequence). Trimming stripped 3 bases from V and 2 bases from J, with 7 bases between. This CDR3 has 13 amino acids. The CDR3 DNA reads as TGTGCCAGCAGTTTTACCATCAACTATGGCTACACCTTC. Protein sequence: CASSFTINYGYTF.

This chain uses TRBV18 with TRBJ2-5; D gene uncertain. CDR3 length: 14 amino acids. The V end lost 0 bases, the J end lost 4 bases, and 9 bases lay between the germline ends. Germline V CDR1 and CDR2: KGHSH, LQKENI. CDR3 sequence: CASSPPEQRETQYF. The CDR3 nucleotides are TGTGCCAGCTCACCACCGGAGCAAAGAGAGACCCAGTACTTC.

This chain joins TRBV5-1 and TRBJ1-1; D not resolved. Per germline, CDR1 SGHRS and CDR2 YFSETQ. The V end lost 0 bases, the J end lost 0 bases, and 6 bases lay between the germline ends. The CDR3 sequence is 14 residues long. CDR3 DNA: TGCGCCAGCAGCTTGGACGACATGAACACTGAAGCTTTCTTT. Protein: CASSLDDMNTEAFF. The full variable domain, its missing parts supplied by reference TRBV5-1 and TRBJ1-1, is KAGVTQTPRYLIKTRGQQVTLSCSPISGHRSVSWYQQTPGQGLQFLFEYFSETQRNKGNFPGRFSGRQFSNSRSEMNVSTLELGDSALYLCASSLDDMNTEAFFGQGTRLTVV.

The table lists this clone with a few counts. The gene calls are TRBV7-9 and TRBJ1-2; D may be TRBD1 (5 bases). V shed 1 base and J shed 1 base, with 16 bases lying between them. Germline values: CDR1 SEHNR, CDR2 FQNEAQ (reference sequence). The CDR3 runs to 17 residues. CDR3 sequence (DNA): TGTGCCAGCAGCTTAGTGCCTGGGACGGCTTTTAACTATGGCTACACCTTC. Protein: CASSLVPGTAFNYGYTF.

The CDR3 reads CASRLRESTGELFF. The CDR3 coding sequence is TGTGCCAGCAGGCTCAGGGAGTCCACCGGGGAGCTGTTTTTT. The V and J genes are TRBV2 and TRBJ2-2, with D tentatively TRBD1 or TRBD2 (5 bases each). CDR3 length: 14 amino acids. Germline CDR1 SNHLY, CDR2 FYNNEI. Trimming left V 6 bases short and J 4 bases short, with 12 bases between.

V is TRBV6-6 and J is TRBJ1-3; perhaps TRBD1 as D (5 bases). The CDR3 has 14 residues. Trimming cost V 5 bases and J 3 bases, with 11 bases left between them. Per germline, CDR1 MNHNY and CDR2 SVGAGI (reference sequence). CDR3 amino acids: CASSTQGFGNTIYF. CDR3 coding DNA: TGTGCCAGCAGTACCCAGGGTTTTGGAAACACCATATATTTT.

This clone was observed a single time. The V and J genes are TRBV19 and TRBJ2-7; D ambiguous. The V and J ends lost 6 bases and 0 bases respectively, with 12 bases between them. The germline gives CDR1 LNHDA, CDR2 SQIVND (reference sequence). This CDR3 has 14 amino acids. CDR3 amino acids: CASSRSPNSYEQYF. In nucleotides, the CDR3 is TGTGCCAGTAGCAGGAGTCCAAACTCCTACGAGCAGTACTTC.

CDR3 region: CASSQRNAGVSNGYTF. The CDR3, as DNA: TGTGCCAGCAGCCAAAGAAACGCAGGGGTTTCAAATGGCTACACCTTC. The V gene is TRBV4-2, the J gene TRBJ1-2, with TRBD1 as a possible D gene (6 bases). The CDR3 runs 16 residues. Germline V gives CDR1 LGHNA, CDR2 YNFKEQ. The V gene lost 2 bases and the J gene lost 6 bases, with 19 bases spanning the gap.

V and J are TRBV6-1 and TRBJ1-3; possibly TRBD1 for D (6 bases). Trimming left V 0 bases short and J 2 bases short, with 11 bases between. The CDR3 runs to 16 residues. CDR1 and CDR2 (germline): MNHNS, SASEGT. The chain's CDR3 is CASSEAGGAPGNTIYF. CDR3 coding DNA: TGTGCCAGCAGTGAAGCGGGGGGGGCGCCTGGAAACACCATATATTTT.

V and J are TRBV5-6 and TRBJ2-6; D not resolved. This CDR3 comprises 14 residues. Germline V gene data show CDR1 as SGHDT and CDR2 as YYEEEE. The V gene lost 7 bases and the J gene lost 0 bases, with 8 bases spanning the gap. The chain's CDR3 is CASEGRSGANVLTF. As DNA, the CDR3 is TGTGCCAGCGAAGGGCGCTCTGGGGCCAACGTCCTGACTTTC.

The CDR3 loop reads CASSSTMTGRNQPQHF. CDR3 nucleotide sequence: TGTGCCAGCAGCTCAACAATGACAGGGCGCAATCAGCCCCAGCATTTT. This rearrangement joins TRBV5-6 to TRBJ1-5; TRBD1 aligns across 7 bases. Trimming took 3 bases from V and 2 from J; bases not matched to a gene: 8. Looked up from germline, CDR1 is SGHDT and CDR2 is YYEEEE. CDR3 length: 16 residues.